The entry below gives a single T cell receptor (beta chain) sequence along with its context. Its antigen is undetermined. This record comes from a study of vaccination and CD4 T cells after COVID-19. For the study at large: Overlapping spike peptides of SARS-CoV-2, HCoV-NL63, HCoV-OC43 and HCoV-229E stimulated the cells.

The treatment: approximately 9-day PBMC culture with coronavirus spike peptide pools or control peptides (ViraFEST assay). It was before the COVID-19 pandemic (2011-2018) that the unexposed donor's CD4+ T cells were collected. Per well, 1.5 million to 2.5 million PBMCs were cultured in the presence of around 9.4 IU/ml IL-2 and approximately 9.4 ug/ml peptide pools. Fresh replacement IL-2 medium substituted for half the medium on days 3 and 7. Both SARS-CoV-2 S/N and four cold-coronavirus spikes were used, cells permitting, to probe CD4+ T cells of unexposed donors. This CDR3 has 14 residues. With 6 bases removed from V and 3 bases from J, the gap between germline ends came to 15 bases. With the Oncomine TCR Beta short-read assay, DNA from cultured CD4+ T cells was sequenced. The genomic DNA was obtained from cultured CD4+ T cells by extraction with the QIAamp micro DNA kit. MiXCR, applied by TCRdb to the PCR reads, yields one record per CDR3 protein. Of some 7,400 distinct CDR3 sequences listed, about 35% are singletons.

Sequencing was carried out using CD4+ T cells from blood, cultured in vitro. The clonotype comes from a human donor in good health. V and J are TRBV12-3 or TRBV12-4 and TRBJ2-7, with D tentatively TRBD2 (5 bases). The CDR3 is CASRQGRGNYEQYF. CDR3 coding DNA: TGTGCCAGCAGGCAAGGACGGGGAAACTACGAGCAGTACTTC.